This T cell receptor (beta chain) was obtained from a study of blood T cell repertoires in COVID-19. Study information: COVID-19 samples from acute and convalescent phases originated in the United States, Italy and Spain. In each case, the material was cDNA or gDNA derived from T cells, B-cell-depleted T cells, or PBMCs.

The length of the CDR3 is 15 residues. Trimming removed 8 bases at V and 0 bases at J, with 11 bases between. In the original analysis: Nucleated cell number was recorded as an estimate derived from reference gene primer amplification. The repertoire was sequenced with immunoSEQ multiplex PCR; TCRdb's copy has only in-frame clones and lacks some. V, J and clone size derive from that table, while D and trimming were established from the DNA sequence. This table holds 99,000 or so clones, approximately 80% found once. This clone has only a few counts. This TCR was recovered from a man at least 80 years old with acute or convalescent COVID-19. Specimen: peripheral blood. The genes are TRBV23-1 and TRBJ1-6; D is perhaps TRBD1 (6 bases). TRBV23-1 is treated as an ORF (open reading frame) with a function not yet certain. The CDR3 sequence: CASLDRSSYNSPLHF. The CDR3 DNA follows: TGCGCCAGCCTAGACAGGAGCTCCTATAATTCACCCCTCCACTTT.